Following are 15 T cell receptor beta chains from one sample sequenced in a study of beta chain features in type 1 diabetes. The investigators reverse transcribed all of the isolated RNA, so they sequenced expressed TCRB transcripts. Using immunoSEQ multiplex PCR, the repertoire was profiled, and TCRdb retains in-frame clones only, with some absent. Of fewer than 250,000 clones listed, 13% to 15% are singletons. Specimen: naive CD4+ T cells from blood. These receptors were taken from a woman between 40 and 55 years old in good health.

The J gene is TRBJ2-4, the V gene TRBV7-2; tentative D call: TRBD2 (6 bases). CDR1 and CDR2 from the germline V gene are SGHTA and FQGNSA. Trimming stripped 5 bases from V and 1 base from J, with 12 bases between. The CDR3 is 15 amino acids. The CDR3 coding sequence is TGTGCCAGCAGCGACTCGGGGGTTGCCAAAAACATTCAGTACTTC. It is translated as CASSDSGVAKNIQYF.

This chain connects TRBV20-1 to TRBJ1-1; TRBD1 is a possible D gene (5 bases). This CDR3 is 11 amino acids long. The V gene lost 3 bases and the J gene lost 7 bases, with 9 bases spanning the gap. The germline V gene has CDR1 DFQATT and CDR2 SNEGSKA (reference sequence). As DNA, the CDR3 is TGCAGTGCTAGGACCGACAGTGAAGCTTTCTTT. Protein sequence: CSARTDSEAFF.

This clone was counted a few times. V gene TRBV5-4 combines with J gene TRBJ2-7, with TRBD1 identical over 8 bases. Germline V gives CDR1 SGHNT, CDR2 YYREEE (reference sequence). The CDR3 covers 15 residues. Trimming at V came to 1 base and at J to 3 bases, leaving 6 bases not matched to a gene. This CDR3 is CASSLTTGALYEQYF. CDR3 in DNA: TGTGCCAGCAGCTTGACGACAGGGGCCCTCTACGAGCAGTACTTC.

This clone occurred a few times. The J gene is TRBJ1-3, the V gene TRBV9, with D possibly TRBD1 on 5 matching bases. V was trimmed by 4 bases and J by 3 bases, leaving 23 bases between them. This CDR3 spans 18 amino acids. Germline lookup yields CDR1 SGDLS and CDR2 YYNGEE. The CDR3, as DNA: TGTGCCAGCAGCCTCCAAGACAGCCAGGGTTCGCTTGGAAACACCATATATTTT. Protein product: CASSLQDSQGSLGNTIYF.

A few counts support this clone. This chain links TRBV10-3 with TRBJ2-7; 14 positions agree with TRBD2. Germline CDR1 and CDR2: ENHRY and SYGVKD. Trimming cost V 3 bases and J 3 bases; bases outside gene matches: 4. The CDR3 covers 16 residues. CDR3 region: CAISDPGLAGVYEQYF. In nucleotides, the CDR3 is TGTGCCATCAGTGACCCGGGACTAGCGGGGGTCTACGAGCAGTACTTC.

The chain couples TRBV5-1 to TRBJ1-1; D is perhaps TRBD1 (5 bases). CDR1 and CDR2 (germline): SGHRS, YFSETQ. This CDR3 is built from 15 residues. V dropped 2 bases and J dropped 3 bases, with 14 bases sitting between them. The CDR3 spells CASSFRGVADTEAFF. In nucleotides, the CDR3 is TGCGCCAGCAGCTTCCGAGGGGTAGCGGACACTGAAGCTTTCTTT. Complete variable domain (other parts from reference TRBV5-1 and TRBJ1-1): KAGVTQTPRYLIKTRGQQVTLSCSPISGHRSVSWYQQTPGQGLQFLFEYFSETQRNKGNFPGRFSGRQFSNSRSEMNVSTLELGDSALYLCASSFRGVADTEAFFGQGTRLTVV.

The CDR3, as DNA: TGCGCCAGCAGCTTGGCCCTGATTGGAGATTCACCCCTCCACTTT. This translates into CASSLALIGDSPLHF. The rearrangement links TRBV5-1 to TRBJ1-6; D is unresolved. The length of the CDR3 is 15 residues. Germline V lookup: CDR1 SGHRS, CDR2 YFSETQ. The germline V and J ends were trimmed by 0 bases and 8 bases, with 12 bases remaining between them.

V is TRBV6-4 and J is TRBJ2-7; TRBD1 aligns across 9 bases. Germline V CDR1 and CDR2: MRHNA, SNTAGT. The CDR3 totals 15 residues. V was clipped by 6 bases and J by 6 bases; unmatched bases: 12. The CDR3 sequence: CASRPVPGQGGEQYF. Written as DNA, the CDR3 is TGTGCCAGCAGACCTGTTCCGGGACAGGGCGGCGAGCAGTACTTC.

A few counts support this clone. The rearrangement uses TRBV19 and TRBJ2-2; D is possibly TRBD1 (6 bases). Germline-derived CDR1 and CDR2 are LNHDA and SQIVND (reference sequence). CDR3 length equals 15 residues. The V end was cut by 2 bases, the J end by 2 bases, with 9 bases between. The CDR3 loop reads CASSITGRNTGELFF. Here the CDR3 DNA reads TGTGCCAGTAGTATAACAGGGAGAAACACCGGGGAGCTGTTTTTT.

The V call is TRBV20-1, the J call TRBJ2-5; no clear D. Germline V lookup: CDR1 DFQATT, CDR2 SNEGSKA (reference sequence). V was shortened by 1 base and J by 4 bases, with 4 bases between the two germline ends. The CDR3 loop spans 11 amino acids. As DNA, the CDR3 is TGCAGTGCTAGAGCGAGAGAGACCCAGTACTTC. It translates to CSARARETQYF.

This clone has a handful of counts. J is TRBJ1-2 and V is TRBV25-1; TRBD1 aligns across 11 bases. Germline V CDR1 and CDR2: MGHDK, SYGVNS. J gave up 5 bases and V 7 bases, and 6 bases lay outside the gene matches. This CDR3 has 14 amino acids. Written as DNA, the CDR3 is TGTGCCAGCACGGATGGACAGGGGGCTTATGGCTACACCTTC. It codes for CASTDGQGAYGYTF.

The rearrangement joins TRBV15 to TRBJ1-3, with a weak D call TRBD1 (5 bases). Germline V CDR1 and CDR2: LNHNV, YYDKDF (reference sequence). CDR3 length: 16 amino acids. Trimming removed 1 base from V and 4 bases from J, with 14 bases in between. The DNA of the CDR3 is TGTGCCACCAGCAGAGGGTCCCAGGGATACGGAAACACCATATATTTT. As protein: CATSRGSQGYGNTIYF.

The rearrangement links TRBV7-9 to TRBJ1-2; D is unresolved. Looked up from germline, CDR1 is SEHNR and CDR2 is FQNEAQ (reference sequence). The CDR3 spans 13 residues. Trimming removed 3 bases from V and 3 bases from J, with 8 bases in between. The CDR3 region has the DNA TGTGCCAGCAGCTTCGGGTCTTACTATGGCTACACCTTC. Protein sequence: CASSFGSYYGYTF.

The chain is built from TRBV11-2 and TRBJ1-2, with D unresolved. This CDR3 region has 14 residues. CDR1 is SGHAT and CDR2 is FQNNGV in the germline V gene. Trimming stripped 4 bases from V and 2 bases from J, with 11 bases between. In DNA, the CDR3 is TGTGCCAGCAGCTCCCTGACGGGAAACTATGGCTACACCTTC. Its translation: CASSSLTGNYGYTF.

The chain uses TRBV5-1 and TRBJ2-5; 10 bases map to TRBD2. CDR3 length equals 14 residues. Germline V CDR1 and CDR2: SGHRS, YFSETQ. The ends lost 7 bases at V and 1 base at J; junction bases unmatched: 4. The CDR3 DNA reads TGCGCCAGCCGGACTAGCGGACCCCAAGAGACCCAGTACTTC. It yields the protein CASRTSGPQETQYF.